Shown below are 5 T cell receptor beta chains from a single sample sequenced in a study of blood T cell repertoires in COVID-19. Only in-frame clones appear in the TCRdb table, and some are missing; sequencing was by immunoSEQ multiplex PCR. Of about 240,000 clones listed, roughly 80% are singletons. The sample was peripheral blood. The receptors originated from a woman aged 60-75 years with active or convalescent COVID-19.

The chain has TRBV2 and TRBJ1-5, with D uncertain. Trimming removed 7 bases from V and 0 bases from J, with 10 bases in between. This CDR3 is 14 amino acids long. Per germline, CDR1 SNHLY and CDR2 FYNNEI. For the CDR3, the DNA is TGTGCCAGCACAGACTCCTATAGCAATCAGCCCCAGCATTTT. Translating it yields CASTDSYSNQPQHF.

The CDR3 reads CASSLSAWTDYNSPLHF. The CDR3 nucleotides are TGTGCCAGCAGTTTATCTGCCTGGACAGACTATAATTCACCCCTCCACTTT. The V and J genes are TRBV27 and TRBJ1-6; a possible D gene is TRBD1 (6 bases). Per the germline V gene, CDR1 is MNHEY and CDR2 is SMNVEV (reference sequence). The V end was cut by 0 bases, the J end by 3 bases, with 12 bases between. CDR3 length equals 17 residues.

The chain carries TRBV2 and TRBJ2-7, with 7 bases fitting TRBD1. V dropped 4 bases and J dropped 1; count of bases not matched to a gene: 4. The germline V gene has CDR1 SNHLY and CDR2 FYNNEI. The CDR3 is 14 residues long. The CDR3 sequence is CASSVQGVSYEQYF. In DNA, the CDR3 is TGTGCCAGCAGTGTCCAGGGGGTTTCCTACGAGCAGTACTTC.

The chain joins TRBV5-1 to TRBJ1-6, with TRBD1 identical over 8 bases. V was clipped by 5 bases and J by 4 bases; unmatched bases: 5. Germline lookup yields CDR1 SGHRS and CDR2 YFSETQ. The CDR3 covers 15 residues. The CDR3 nucleotides are TGCGCCAGCAGTTCGGGACAGGAGTATAATTCACCCCTCCACTTT. It codes for CASSSGQEYNSPLHF. The entire variable domain, with the rest obtained from reference TRBV5-1 and TRBJ1-6, is as follows: KAGVTQTPRYLIKTRGQQVTLSCSPISGHRSVSWYQQTPGQGLQFLFEYFSETQRNKGNFPGRFSGRQFSNSRSEMNVSTLELGDSALYLCASSSGQEYNSPLHFGNGTRLTVT.

This sequence joins TRBV18 and TRBJ2-7; 7 nucleotides line up with TRBD1. CDR3 length: 15 amino acids. Germline CDR1 KGHSH, CDR2 LQKENI. V was clipped by 2 bases and J by 0 bases; unmatched bases: 4. The CDR3 reads CASSPTTGSSYEQYF. CDR3 bases: TGTGCCAGCTCACCAACGACAGGGAGCTCCTACGAGCAGTACTTC.